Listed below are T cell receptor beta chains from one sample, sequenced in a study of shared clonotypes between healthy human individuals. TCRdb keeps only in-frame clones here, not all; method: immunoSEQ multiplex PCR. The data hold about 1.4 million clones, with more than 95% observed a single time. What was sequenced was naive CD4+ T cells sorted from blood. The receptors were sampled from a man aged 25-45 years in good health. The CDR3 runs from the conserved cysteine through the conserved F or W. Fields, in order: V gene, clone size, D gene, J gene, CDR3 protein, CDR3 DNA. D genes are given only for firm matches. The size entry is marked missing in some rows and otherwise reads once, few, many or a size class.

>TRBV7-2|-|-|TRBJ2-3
CASSLAAGTTSTDTQYF
TGTGCCAGCAGCTTAGCGGCCGGGACCACTAGCACAGATACGCAGTATTTT
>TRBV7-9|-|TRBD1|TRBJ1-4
CASSLGGQRNEKLFF
TGTGCCAGCAGCTTAGGGGGACAGAGGAATGAAAAACTGTTTTTT
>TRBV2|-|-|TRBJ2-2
CASKAGQNTGELFF
TGTGCCAGCAAGGCAGGACAAAACACCGGGGAGCTGTTTTTT
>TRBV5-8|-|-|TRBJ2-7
CATKTRDTLEQYF
TGTGCCACCAAGACCCGGGACACCCTAGAGCAGTACTTC
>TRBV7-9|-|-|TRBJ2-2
CASSLPGSKAGELFF
TGTGCCAGCAGCTTACCCGGGAGTAAGGCCGGGGAGCTGTTTTTT
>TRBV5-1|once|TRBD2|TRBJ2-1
CASSFDFGGGAYNEQFF
TGCGCCAGCAGCTTCGACTTTGGCGGGGGTGCCTACAATGAGCAGTTCTTC
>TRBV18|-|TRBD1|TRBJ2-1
CASSPTTGGYNEQFF
TGTGCCAGCTCACCAACGACAGGGGGGTACAATGAGCAGTTCTTC
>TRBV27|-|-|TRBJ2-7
CASSFFSRRSYEQYF
TGTGCCAGCAGTTTCTTTTCGCGAAGGTCATACGAGCAGTACTTC
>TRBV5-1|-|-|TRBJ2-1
CASSPPGGGEQFF
TGCGCCAGCAGCCCCCCGGGGGGCGGGGAGCAGTTCTTC
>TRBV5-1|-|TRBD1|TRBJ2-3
CASTSIGTGGVDTQYF
TGCGCCAGCACCTCAATCGGGACAGGGGGCGTAGATACGCAGTATTTT
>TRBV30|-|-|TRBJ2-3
CAWSTRDTQYF
TGTGCCTGGAGTACCCGGGATACGCAGTATTTT
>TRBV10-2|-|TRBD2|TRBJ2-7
CASSELTGLSGVGEQYF
TGCGCCAGCAGTGAGCTAACAGGCCTTAGCGGGGTCGGGGAGCAGTACTTC
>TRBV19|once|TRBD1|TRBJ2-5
CASSMGTGGQETQYF
TGTGCCAGTAGTATGGGGACAGGGGGCCAAGAGACCCAGTACTTC
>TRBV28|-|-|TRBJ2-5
CASSRPRLVVETQYF
TGTGCCAGCAGCCGACCGCGGCTAGTGGTAGAGACCCAGTACTTC
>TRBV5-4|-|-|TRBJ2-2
CASTNPRGGRAGELFF
TGTGCCAGCACCAACCCCAGGGGTGGTAGGGCCGGGGAGCTGTTTTTT
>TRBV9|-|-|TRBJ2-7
CASSVESGGSSYEQYF
TGTGCCAGCAGCGTAGAATCGGGGGGCAGTTCCTACGAGCAGTACTTC
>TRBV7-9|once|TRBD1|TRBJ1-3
CASRGTDGNTIYF
TGTGCCAGCAGGGGGACAGATGGAAACACCATATATTTT
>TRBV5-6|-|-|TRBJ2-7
CASSIQGLSSYEQYF
TGTGCCAGCAGCATACAGGGCTTAAGCTCCTACGAGCAGTACTTC
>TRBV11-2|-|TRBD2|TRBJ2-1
CASSLGPSGRYNEQFF
TGTGCCAGCAGCTTAGGTCCTAGCGGGCGCTACAATGAGCAGTTCTTC
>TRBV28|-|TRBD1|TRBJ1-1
CASSRWTGDTEAFF
TGTGCCAGCAGTCGATGGACAGGGGACACTGAAGCTTTCTTT
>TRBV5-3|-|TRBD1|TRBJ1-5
CARSIGTDIYSNQPQHF
TGTGCCAGAAGCATCGGGACAGATATTTATAGCAATCAGCCCCAGCATTTT
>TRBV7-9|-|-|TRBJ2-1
CASSLPLSYNEQFF
TGTGCCAGCAGCTTACCTCTCTCCTACAATGAGCAGTTCTTC
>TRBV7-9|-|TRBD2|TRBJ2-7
CASSPGLSYEQYF
TGTGCCAGCAGCCCGGGACTATCCTACGAGCAGTACTTC
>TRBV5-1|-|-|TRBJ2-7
CASSLSRVTEQYF
TGCGCCAGCAGCTTGTCGAGGGTGACCGAGCAGTACTTC
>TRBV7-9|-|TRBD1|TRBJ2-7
CASSFPRSGTEIYEQYF
TGCGCCAGCAGCTTTCCCAGGTCCGGGACAGAAATCTACGAGCAGTACTTC
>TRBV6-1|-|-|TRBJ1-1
CASDLGGDTEAFF
TGTGCCAGCGATCTGGGGGGGGACACTGAAGCTTTCTTT
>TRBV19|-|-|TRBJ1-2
CASTFGRNYGYTF
TGTGCCAGTACCTTCGGCAGAAACTATGGCTACACCTTC
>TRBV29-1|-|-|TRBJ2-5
CSALGYQETQYF
TGCAGCGCGCTGGGGTACCAAGAGACCCAGTACTTC
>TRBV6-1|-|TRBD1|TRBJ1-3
CASSEYSGTGVGNTIYF
TGTGCCAGCAGTGAATACAGCGGGACAGGGGTTGGAAACACCATATATTTT
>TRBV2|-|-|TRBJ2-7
CASSLVPYEQYF
TGTGCCAGCAGTCTAGTTCCCTACGAGCAGTACTTC
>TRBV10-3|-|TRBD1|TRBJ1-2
CAISAPDRGGGYTF
TGTGCCATCAGTGCCCCAGACAGGGGAGGCGGCTACACCTTC
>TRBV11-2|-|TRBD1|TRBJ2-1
CASSPQGATGNEQFF
TGTGCCAGCAGTCCTCAGGGGGCGACGGGGAATGAGCAGTTCTTC
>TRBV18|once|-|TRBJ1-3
CASSPLPGTLGNTIYF
TGTGCCAGCTCACCACTTCCCGGGACTCTGGGAAACACCATATATTTT
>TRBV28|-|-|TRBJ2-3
CASSLPALDTQYF
TGTGCCAGCAGTTTACCCGCCTTAGATACGCAGTATTTT
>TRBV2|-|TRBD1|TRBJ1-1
CASRGQLNTEAFF
TGTGCCAGCAGGGGACAGCTGAACACTGAAGCTTTCTTT
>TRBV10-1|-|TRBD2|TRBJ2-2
CASNRPGLAGGNTGELFF
TGCGCCAGCAACCGACCGGGACTAGCGGGGGGAAACACCGGGGAGCTGTTTTTT
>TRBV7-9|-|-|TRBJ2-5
CASSLVDLETQYF
TGTGCCAGCAGCTTAGTAGACTTAGAGACCCAGTACTTC
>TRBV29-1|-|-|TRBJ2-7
CSVGPGTSFEQYF
TGCAGCGTTGGCCCGGGAACTAGCTTCGAGCAGTACTTC
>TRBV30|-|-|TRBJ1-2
CAWGRRAPGDYGYTF
TGTGCCTGGGGAAGGCGGGCCCCGGGGGACTATGGCTACACCTTC
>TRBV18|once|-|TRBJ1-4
CASSPPPSLGKGEKLFF
TGTGCCAGCTCACCTCCTCCGAGTCTCGGGAAGGGAGAAAAACTGTTTTTT
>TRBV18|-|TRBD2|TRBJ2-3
CASSPRRLAGGHDTQYF
TGTGCCAGCTCACCACGCCGACTAGCGGGAGGGCACGATACGCAGTATTTT
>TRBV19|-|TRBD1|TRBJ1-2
CASSRQGQANYGYTF
TGTGCCAGTAGTCGACAGGGTCAAGCTAACTATGGCTACACCTTC
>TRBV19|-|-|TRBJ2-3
CASRRLGSDTQYF
TGTGCCAGCAGGAGATTGGGGAGCGATACGCAGTATTTT
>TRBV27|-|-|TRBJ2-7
CASRANERYEQYF
TGTGCCAGCCGCGCGAATGAGCGCTACGAGCAGTACTTC
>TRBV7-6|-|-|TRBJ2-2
CASSLSGTGELFF
TGTGCCAGCAGCTTGTCAGGGACCGGGGAGCTGTTTTTT
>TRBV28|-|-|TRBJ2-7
CASSLVGLGYEQYF
TGTGCCAGCAGTTTAGTCGGTCTGGGCTACGAGCAGTACTTC
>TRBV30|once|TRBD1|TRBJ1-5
CAWRLDRDNQPQHF
TGTGCCTGGAGGCTGGACAGGGACAATCAGCCCCAGCATTTT
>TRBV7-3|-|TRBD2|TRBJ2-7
CASSEGLGYEQYF
TGTGCCAGCAGCGAGGGACTAGGGTACGAGCAGTACTTC
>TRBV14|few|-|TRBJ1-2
CASSTPSGIRGSDYGYTF
TGTGCCAGCAGCACCCCTTCGGGCATCCGTGGATCGGACTATGGCTACACCTTC
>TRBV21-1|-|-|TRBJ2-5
CASSKARGGETQYF
TGTGCCAGCAGCAAAGCTAGGGGAGGAGAGACCCAGTACTTC
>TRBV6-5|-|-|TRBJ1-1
CASREPESGAFF
TGTGCCAGCAGAGAGCCGGAGAGTGGGGCTTTCTTT
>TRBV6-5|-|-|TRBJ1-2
CASSYGKNYGYTF
TGTGCCAGCAGTTACGGAAAGAACTATGGCTACACCTTC
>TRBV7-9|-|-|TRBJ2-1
CASRRQEQFF
TGTGCCAGCCGTCGTCAGGAGCAGTTCTTC
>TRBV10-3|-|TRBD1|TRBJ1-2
CAITRDRENYGYTF
TGTGCCATCACTCGGGACAGGGAGAACTATGGCTACACCTTC
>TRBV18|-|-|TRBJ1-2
CASSRQGMDGYTF
TGTGCCAGCTCACGGCAGGGAATGGATGGCTACACCTTC
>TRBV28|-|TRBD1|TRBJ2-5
CASSLWTGETQYF
TGTGCCAGCAGTTTATGGACAGGGGAGACCCAGTACTTC
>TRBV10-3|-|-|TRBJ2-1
CATAGANSEQFF
TGTGCCACCGCGGGCGCAAACAGTGAGCAGTTCTTC
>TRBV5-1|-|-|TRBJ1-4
CASRGEGRNEKLFF
TGCGCCAGCAGGGGGGAAGGGAGGAACGAAAAACTGTTTTTT
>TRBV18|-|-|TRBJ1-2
CASSRTEGRASGYTF
TGTGCCAGCTCACGGACCGAGGGCAGGGCCAGTGGCTACACCTTC